These 30 T cell receptor beta chains originate from one sample sequenced in a study of T-cell reconstitution after alpha-beta-depleted transplantation in children. Unique molecular identifiers featured in how the TCRbeta library was prepared. MiXCR was run by TCRdb on the PCR reads, yielding one entry per CDR3 protein. The sample includes some 300,000 distinct CDR3 sequences, 9.5% to 13% of them seen just once. This specimen consisted of PBMCs, obtained before TCRalphabeta/CD19-depleted stem cell transplant. Receptors originate from a boy under two years old with acute myeloid leukemia, due to receive a stem cell transplant.

This clonotype appeared many times. The chain couples TRBV7-2 to TRBJ2-1; possible D gene TRBD2, 5 bases. The V and J ends lost 2 bases and 5 bases respectively, with 10 bases between them. CDR1 and CDR2 (germline): SGHTA, FQGNSA. CDR3 size: 14 residues. In DNA, the CDR3 is TGTGCCAGCAGCTTAAGGAGGCGTAACAATGAGCAGTTCTTC. Amino acids: CASSLRRRNNEQFF.

The gene calls are TRBV28 and TRBJ2-7, with D maybe TRBD1 (6 bases). Germline V lookup: CDR1 MDHEN, CDR2 SYDVKM. Trimming pared 3 bases from V and 2 bases from J, leaving 14 bases between. The CDR3 spans 15 residues. Written as DNA, the CDR3 is TGTGCCAGCAGTTTGCTAGGGGGAAGGGCCTACGAGCAGTACTTC. It encodes CASSLLGGRAYEQYF.

This clonotype has a count of ten or more. The chain links TRBV6-2 or TRBV6-3 to TRBJ2-1, with 8 bases aligning to TRBD2. J lost 9 bases, V lost 0 bases, and 7 bases had no gene match. The CDR3 contains 15 residues. CDR1 and CDR2 (germline): MNHEY, SVGEGT. The CDR3 DNA reads as TGTGCCAGCAGTTACTCAAGCGGGAGCAGTAGTGAGCAGTTCTTC. Translated, it gives CASSYSSGSSSEQFF.

In its sample, this clonotype was seen once. This may arise from a read error, as a much more abundant clone is one base away. The chain employs TRBV5-8 and TRBJ2-3, with D perhaps TRBD2 (6 bases). This CDR3 spans 15 amino acids. Germline loops: CDR1 SGHTS, CDR2 YDEGEE. The CDR3 DNA reads TGTGCCGGCAGCTTGCGAGGACTATACGCAGATACGCAGTATTTT. This codes for CAGSLRGLYADTQYF.

A few counts support this clonotype. V and J are TRBV5-1 and TRBJ2-2, with D possibly being TRBD1 (6 bases). Germline-derived CDR1 and CDR2 are SGHRS and YFSETQ. The CDR3 is 15 amino acids. Trimming left V 4 bases short and J 6 bases short, with 16 bases between. CDR3 in DNA: TGCGCCAGCAGCCGCCAGGGGACGGTCGCCGGGGAGCTGTTTTTT. Translating gives CASSRQGTVAGELFF.

This clonotype was counted at least ten times. At one boundary the junction diverges from the germline segment, which might be a read error. The chain recombines TRBV20-1 with TRBJ1-2, with 9 bases fitting TRBD1. CDR1 and CDR2 from the germline V gene are DFQATT and SNEGSKA (reference sequence). The CDR3 covers 17 residues. CDR3 sequence reads: CSAREWGQGTGKNGYTF. In DNA, the CDR3 is TGCAGTGCAAGAGAGTGGGGCCAGGGGACAGGGAAGAATGGCTACACCTTC.

This rearrangement joins TRBV6-1 to TRBJ2-7, with D unresolved. Trimming shortened V by 8 bases and J by 0 bases, and 17 bases separated the two germline ends. This CDR3 is 15 amino acids long. Germline V gene sequence: CDR1 MNHNS, CDR2 SASEGT. For the CDR3, the DNA is TGTGCCAGCCGGGTCGGCCACCGCGACTCCTACGAGCAGTACTTC. It encodes CASRVGHRDSYEQYF.

This chain connects TRBV7-6 to TRBJ2-3; 11 bases align to TRBD2. In germline, CDR1 is SGHVS, CDR2 FNYEAQ. V dropped 0 bases and J dropped 0; count of bases not matched to a gene: 11. The CDR3 has 20 amino acids. This CDR3 is CASSLAPLTSGVSSTDTQYF. The CDR3 region has the DNA TGTGCCAGCAGCTTAGCGCCCTTGACTAGCGGGGTTAGTAGCACAGATACGCAGTATTTT. Supplemented by reference TRBV7-6 and TRBJ2-3, the full variable domain reads GAGVSQSPRYKVTKRGQDVALRCDPISGHVSLYWYRQALGQGPEFLTYFNYEAQQDKSGLPNDRFSAERPEGSISTLTIQRTEQRDSAMYRCASSLAPLTSGVSSTDTQYFGPGTRLTVL.

There are many counts of this clonotype. The chain carries TRBV11-2 and TRBJ1-2, with TRBD1 matching over 8 bases. With V trimmed by 0 bases and J by 4 bases, 7 bases remained unmatched. The CDR3 length is 16 residues. Looked up from germline, CDR1 is SGHAT and CDR2 is FQNNGV. Here the CDR3 reads CASSLDPRGRGYGYTF. DNA of the CDR3: TGTGCCAGCAGCTTAGACCCCAGGGGGCGCGGCTATGGCTACACCTTC. The complete variable domain, with remaining parts taken from reference TRBV11-2 and TRBJ1-2, reads EAGVAQSPRYKIIEKRQSVAFWCNPISGHATLYWYQQILGQGPKLLIQFQNNGVVDDSQLPKDRFSAERLKGVDSTLKIQPAKLEDSAVYLCASSLDPRGRGYGYTFGSGTRLTVV.

The sample holds many counts of this clonotype. The chain employs TRBV6-5 and TRBJ1-5; TRBD1 is a possible D gene (6 bases). V shed 4 bases and J shed 3 bases, with 13 bases lying between them. CDR3 length: 15 residues. Germline CDR1 MNHEY, CDR2 SVGAGI. The CDR3 DNA reads TGTGCCAGCAGTTCGCCCCGGGGGGCCAATCAGCCCCAGCATTTT. Protein sequence: CASSSPRGANQPQHF.

V is TRBV18 and J is TRBJ2-3, with TRBD2 matching over 9 bases. V gave up 5 bases and J gave up 2 bases; unmatched junction bases: 5. Germline lookup yields CDR1 KGHSH and CDR2 LQKENI. CDR3 length: 15 amino acids. CDR3 region: CASSSLAGFTDTQYF. The CDR3 nucleotides read TGTGCCAGCTCATCTCTAGCGGGGTTCACAGATACGCAGTATTTT.

Ten or more counts support this clonotype. The rearrangement uses TRBV20-1 and TRBJ2-5, with TRBD2 matching over 9 bases. Germline values: CDR1 DFQATT, CDR2 SNEGSKA (reference sequence). The V segment lost 3 bases and the J segment 6 bases; nucleotides outside the gene matches: 8. The CDR3 has 14 amino acids. The CDR3 DNA reads TGCAGTGCTAGGGGCGGGGGGGGACGCCAGACCCAGTACTTC. This codes for CSARGGGGRQTQYF.

This clonotype was found many times. This CDR3 reads CASSLASAGGETQYF. DNA of the CDR3: TGTGCCAGCAGTTTAGCGTCAGCTGGGGGGGAGACCCAGTACTTC. The chain joins TRBV12-3 or TRBV12-4 to TRBJ2-5, with D perhaps TRBD2 (6 bases). The ends were cut back, 0 bases at V and 5 bases at J, with 13 bases in the middle. The CDR3 extends over 15 amino acids.

The sample holds many counts of this clonotype. The J gene is TRBJ2-3, the V gene TRBV5-6; D is possibly TRBD1 or TRBD2 (6 bases each). This CDR3 region has 15 residues. Between the trimmed V and J ends, which lost 0 bases and 5 bases, there was a span of 13 bases. Germline assignment: CDR1 SGHDT and CDR2 YYEEEE. The CDR3 is CASSLVGGTQDTQYF. The DNA of the CDR3 is TGTGCCAGCAGCTTGGTCGGAGGGACACAAGATACGCAGTATTTT.

About this clonotype: A much larger clone lies one base from this, so it may be a read error. The rearrangement links TRBV4-1 to TRBJ2-5; no definite D call. CDR1 and CDR2 from the germline V gene are MGHRA and YSYEKL. This CDR3 contains 15 residues. Deletions cut 1 base from V and 5 bases from J, with 14 bases between. CDR3 sequence: CASSQAPCSSETQYF. DNA of the CDR3: TGCGCCAGCAGCCAAGCACCGTGTTCTTCTGAGACCCAGTACTTC.

This clonotype was seen a few times. The rearrangement joins TRBV19 to TRBJ2-1, with TRBD2 matching 9 bases. From germline, CDR1 is LNHDA and CDR2 SQIVND (reference sequence). The CDR3 totals 15 residues. The V segment lost 7 bases and the J segment 2 bases; nucleotides outside the gene matches: 6. The DNA for the CDR3 is TGTGCCAGTACTAGCGGGACCCAAACCTACAATGAGCAGTTCTTC. This translates into CASTSGTQTYNEQFF.

This clonotype showed up many times. J is TRBJ2-1 and V is TRBV4-2, with 14 bases fitting TRBD2. V trimming: 3 bases; J trimming: 8 bases; junction bases outside the gene matches: 6. The CDR3 length is 16 residues. The V gene's germline CDR1 is LGHNA and CDR2 YNFKEQ. The CDR3 here is CASSQPGLAGVYEQFF. The CDR3 coding sequence is TGTGCCAGCAGCCAGCCGGGACTAGCGGGAGTTTATGAGCAGTTCTTC.

This clonotype came up many times. The chain carries TRBV28 and TRBJ2-3, with a tentative D call TRBD1 (6 bases). This CDR3 has 14 amino acids. V was clipped by 4 bases and J by 4 bases, with 12 bases between them. CDR1 and CDR2 from the germline V gene are MDHEN and SYDVKM. The DNA of the CDR3 is TGTGCCAGCAGTTCTACAGGGTTTGCAGATACGCAGTATTTT. It specifies CASSSTGFADTQYF.

This clonotype was counted ten times or more. V gene TRBV28 combines with J gene TRBJ2-1; maybe TRBD1 (5 bases). V was trimmed by 4 bases and J by 0 bases, leaving 19 bases between them. The CDR3 totals 18 residues. Germline CDR1 MDHEN, CDR2 SYDVKM. This chain's CDR3 is CASSSIYRTASSYNEQFF. CDR3 in DNA: TGTGCCAGCAGTTCCATTTACAGGACGGCGAGCTCCTACAATGAGCAGTTCTTC.

In this sample, this clonotype turned up a few times. J is TRBJ2-3 and V is TRBV18; D uncertain. The CDR3 contains 13 residues. Deletions cut 2 bases from V and 2 bases from J, with 5 bases between. Germline V gene sequence: CDR1 KGHSH, CDR2 LQKENI. For the CDR3, the DNA is TGTGCCAGCTCACCAAGGAACACAGATACGCAGTATTTT. Its translation is CASSPRNTDTQYF.

This clonotype was seen a few times. The CDR3 DNA sequence: TGTGCCAGCAGCGTATATGTATCGGAGAACACTGAAGCTTTCTTT. It yields the protein CASSVYVSENTEAFF. The chain combines TRBV9 with TRBJ1-1; no clear D gene. The germline gives CDR1 SGDLS, CDR2 YYNGEE. The CDR3 is 15 residues long. Trimming pared 1 base from V and 1 base from J, leaving 11 bases between. The variable domain in full, completed from reference TRBV9 and TRBJ1-1, reads DSGVTQTPKHLITATGQRVTLRCSPRSGDLSVYWYQQSLDQGLQFLIQYYNGEERAKGNILERFSAQQFPDLHSELNLSSLELGDSALYFCASSVYVSENTEAFFGQGTRLTVV.

J is TRBJ2-7 and V is TRBV28; no clear D. The CDR3 consists of 14 residues. V shed 2 bases and J shed 6 bases, with 14 bases lying between them. The germline V gene has CDR1 MDHEN and CDR2 SYDVKM. The DNA of the CDR3 is TGTGCCAGCAGTTTACTTGGAAGATCGGGCGAGCAGTACTTC. It codes for CASSLLGRSGEQYF.

The sample holds a few counts of this clonotype. V gene TRBV20-1 combines with J gene TRBJ2-3; tentative D call: TRBD1 (5 bases). This CDR3 contains 16 residues. The germline V and J ends were trimmed by 2 bases and 3 bases, with 18 bases remaining between them. CDR1 is DFQATT, CDR2 SNEGSKA, per germline (reference sequence). CDR3 nucleotide sequence: TGCAGTGCTAGATCCCCGTGGGAACAGGTTACAGATACGCAGTATTTT. As protein: CSARSPWEQVTDTQYF.

This clonotype has a handful of counts. Its ends do not fully match the called genes, so a read error is possible. V is TRBV20-1 and J is TRBJ2-4; 11 nucleotides align to TRBD2. From germline, CDR1 is DFQATT and CDR2 SNEGSKA (reference sequence). This CDR3 comprises 18 residues. CDR3 residues: CCARATSGSSLAGNIQYF. As DNA, the CDR3 is TGCTGTGCTAGAGCAACTAGCGGGAGTTCCCTCGCTGGAAACATTCAGTACTTC.

This clonotype was detected ten times or more. This chain links TRBV7-2 with TRBJ2-7; D is uncertain. Germline values: CDR1 SGHTA, CDR2 FQGNSA. This CDR3 spans 14 amino acids. Trimming cost V 5 bases and J 2 bases, with 13 bases left between them. Here the CDR3 DNA reads TGTGCCAGCAGCGTTTCAAGGGAACCCTACGAGCAGTACTTC. Amino acid sequence: CASSVSREPYEQYF.

This clonotype was recorded at least ten times. This chain links TRBV29-1 with TRBJ1-2; 8 bases map to TRBD1. The germline CDR1 and CDR2 sequences are SQVTM and ANQGSEA. After removal of 3 bases from V and 6 bases from J, the junction contained 18 bases not matched to a gene. The length of the CDR3 is 17 residues. CDR3 DNA: TGCAGCGTTGACTACATTTTGACTGGACAGGGTGAGGATGGCTACACCTTC. Its protein is CSVDYILTGQGEDGYTF.

Details on this clonotype: An end of the junction does not agree with germline; a read error may underlie this. This chain links TRBV7-9 with TRBJ2-6, with D uncertain. This CDR3 is 16 amino acids long. The germline V gene encodes CDR1 SEHNR and CDR2 FQNEAQ (reference sequence). In DNA form, the CDR3 reads TGTGCCAGCAGCTACATCGAGCACTCTGGGGTCAACGTCCTGACTTTC. Encoded protein: CASSYIEHSGVNVLTF. The full variable domain, completed using reference TRBV7-9 and TRBJ2-6, is DTGVSQNPRHKITKRGQNVTFRCDPISEHNRLYWYRQTLGQGPEFLTYFQNEAQLEKSRLLSDRFSAERPKGSFSTLEIQRTEQGDSAMYLCASSYIEHSGVNVLTFGAGSRLTVL.

This clonotype was observed many times. The genes are TRBV7-4 and TRBJ2-1, with D possibly being TRBD1 or TRBD2 (5 bases each). Germline CDR1 SGHVT, CDR2 SQSDAQ. The V end lost 6 bases, the J end lost 8 bases, and 20 bases lay between the germline ends. CDR3 size: 15 residues. This CDR3 reads CASRHRDPPPDEQFF. The CDR3 bases are TGTGCCAGCAGACACCGGGACCCCCCACCGGATGAGCAGTTCTTC. Combining the CDR3 with reference TRBV7-4 and TRBJ2-1 gives the whole variable domain GAGVSQSPRYKVAKRGRDVALRCDSISGHVTLYWYRQTLGQGSEVLTYSQSDAQRDKSGRPSGRFSAERPERSVSTLKIQRTEQGDSAVYLCASRHRDPPPDEQFFGPGTRLTVL.

This clonotype has just a few counts. The chain carries TRBV18 and TRBJ2-5; D not resolved. CDR3 length: 14 residues. Trimming took off 3 bases at V and 5 bases at J, with 13 bases between the two ends. The germline V gene encodes CDR1 KGHSH and CDR2 LQKENI. The CDR3 nucleotides read TGTGCCAGCTCACCCGTGGGTCAGGCGGAGACCCAGTACTTC. Its translation: CASSPVGQAETQYF.

The rearrangement joins TRBV14 to TRBJ2-1; the D is unclear. Germline lookup yields CDR1 SGHDN and CDR2 FVKESK. Trimming cost V 1 base and J 5 bases, with 9 bases left between them. CDR3 length equals 14 residues. This CDR3 reads CASSQVTANNEQFF. CDR3 DNA sequence: TGTGCCAGCAGCCAAGTTACAGCGAACAATGAGCAGTTCTTC.